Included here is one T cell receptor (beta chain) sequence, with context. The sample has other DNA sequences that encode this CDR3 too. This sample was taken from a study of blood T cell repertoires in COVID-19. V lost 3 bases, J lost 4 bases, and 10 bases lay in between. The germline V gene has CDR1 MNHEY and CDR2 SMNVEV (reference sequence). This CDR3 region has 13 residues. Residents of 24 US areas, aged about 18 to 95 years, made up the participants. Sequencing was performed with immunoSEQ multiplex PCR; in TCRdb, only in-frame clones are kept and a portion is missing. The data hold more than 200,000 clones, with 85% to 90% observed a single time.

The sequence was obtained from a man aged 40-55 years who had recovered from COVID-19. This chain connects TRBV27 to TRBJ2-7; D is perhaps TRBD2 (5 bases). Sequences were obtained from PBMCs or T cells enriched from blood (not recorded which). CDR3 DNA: TGTGCCAGCAGTTTTTATCGGGGTTACGAGCAGTACTTC. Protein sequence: CASSFYRGYEQYF.